The clone carrying this T cell receptor (beta chain) appeared many times. The antigen remains unidentified. The sample is drawn from a study of blood T cells in healthy people across ages. The use of a sample-barcoded 5' primer and a J-beta primer mix characterized a second PCR of roughly 7 to 12 cycles. From the 5' RACE reads, TCRdb called clonotypes with MiXCR, one entry per CDR3 protein. Of hundreds of thousands of distinct CDR3 sequences listed, 35% to 40% are singletons. Whole-study findings and limits: TCR beta diversity tracked closely with naive T cell percentage. The study could not conclusively compare naive and antigen-experienced cells, given its unsorted PBMCs.

CDR1 and CDR2 from the germline V gene are DFQATT and SNEGSKA (reference sequence). The CDR3 is made up of 17 amino acids. The V gene end was trimmed by 6 bases and the J gene end by 3 bases; junction bases not matched to a gene: 16. No fewer than 6 micrograms of total RNA were isolated from every sample. This receptor was taken from a man aged 18 to 35 in good health. Sequenced material: blood. The J gene is TRBJ2-1, the V gene TRBV20-1; 8 nucleotides align to TRBD1. CDR3 sequence reads: CSAAQGGANLNYNEQFF. The CDR3 DNA sequence: TGCAGTGCCGCACAGGGGGGTGCAAACTTAAACTACAATGAGCAGTTCTTC.